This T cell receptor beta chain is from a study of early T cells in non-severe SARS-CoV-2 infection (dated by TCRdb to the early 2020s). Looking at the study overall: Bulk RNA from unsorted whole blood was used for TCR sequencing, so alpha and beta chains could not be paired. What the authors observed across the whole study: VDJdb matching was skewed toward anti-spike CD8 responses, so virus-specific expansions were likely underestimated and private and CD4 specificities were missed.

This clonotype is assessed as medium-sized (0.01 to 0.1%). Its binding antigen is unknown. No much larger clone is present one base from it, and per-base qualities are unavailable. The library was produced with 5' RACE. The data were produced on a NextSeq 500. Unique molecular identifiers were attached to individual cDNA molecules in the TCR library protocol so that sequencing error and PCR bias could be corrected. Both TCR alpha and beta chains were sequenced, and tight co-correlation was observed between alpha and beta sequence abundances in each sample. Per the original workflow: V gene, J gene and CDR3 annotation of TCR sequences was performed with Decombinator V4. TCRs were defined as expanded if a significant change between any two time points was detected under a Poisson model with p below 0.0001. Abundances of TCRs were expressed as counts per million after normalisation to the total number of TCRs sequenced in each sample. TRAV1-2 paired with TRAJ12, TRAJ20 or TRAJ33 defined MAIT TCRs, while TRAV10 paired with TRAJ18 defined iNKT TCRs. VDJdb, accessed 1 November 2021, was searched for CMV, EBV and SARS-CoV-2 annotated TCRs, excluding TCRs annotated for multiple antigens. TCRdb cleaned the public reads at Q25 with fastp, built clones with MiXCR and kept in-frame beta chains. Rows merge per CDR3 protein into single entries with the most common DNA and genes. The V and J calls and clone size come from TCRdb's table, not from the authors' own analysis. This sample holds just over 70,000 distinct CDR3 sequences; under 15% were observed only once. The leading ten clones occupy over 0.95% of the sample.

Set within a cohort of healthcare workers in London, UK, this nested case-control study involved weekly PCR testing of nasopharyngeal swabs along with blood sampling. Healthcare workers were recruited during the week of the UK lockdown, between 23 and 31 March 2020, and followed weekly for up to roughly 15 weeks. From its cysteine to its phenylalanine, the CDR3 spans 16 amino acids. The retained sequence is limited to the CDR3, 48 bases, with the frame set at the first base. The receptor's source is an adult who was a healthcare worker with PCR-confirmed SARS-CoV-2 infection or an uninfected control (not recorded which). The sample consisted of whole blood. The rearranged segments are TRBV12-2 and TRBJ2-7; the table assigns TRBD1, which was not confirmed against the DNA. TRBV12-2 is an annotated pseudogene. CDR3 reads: CASRPEDRHRPHEQYF. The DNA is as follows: TGTGCAAGTCGCCCAGAAGACCGCCACCGCCCCCACGAGCAGTACTTC.